The 7 T cell receptor beta chains given below trace back to one sample, sequenced in a study of CD8+ T cells in alopecia areata. Stated treatment: oral pan-JAK inhibitor, 5-10 mg twice daily. Reverse transcribed after extraction, RNA yielded cDNA as the sequencing template. Here immunoSEQ multiplex PCR was the method, and the copy in TCRdb shows in-frame clones only, minus some. Here the sample spans roughly 110,000 clones, 56% being singletons. The sequencing here drew on CD4+ T cells sorted from blood, taken at week 24, from a patient treated with tofacitinib. The receptors here all came from a human donor with alopecia areata.

The chain is built from TRBV4-1 and TRBJ1-6; 10 bases agree with TRBD1. This CDR3 is 17 amino acids long. V trimming: 0 bases; J trimming: 8 bases; junction bases outside the gene matches: 7. Germline loops: CDR1 MGHRA, CDR2 YSYEKL. The CDR3 loop is CASSQDGPGTGDSPLHF. The CDR3, as DNA: TGCGCCAGCAGCCAAGATGGCCCCGGGACAGGGGATTCACCCCTCCACTTT.

The chain couples TRBV7-2 to TRBJ2-5, with TRBD2 matching 10 bases. After removal of 3 bases from V and 1 base from J, the junction contained 2 bases not matched to a gene. The CDR3 is 15 residues long. Germline CDR1 reads SGHTA; CDR2 reads FQGNSA. CDR3 DNA: TGTGCCAGCAGCTTCCCTAGCGGGAGCCAAGAGACCCAGTACTTC. Translated: CASSFPSGSQETQYF.

J is TRBJ2-7 and V is TRBV21-1; TRBD2, the table's D call, lacks a check against the DNA. TRBV21-1 counts as a pseudogene. The CDR3 has 11 residues. CDR3 residues: CASPWTYEQYF. The CDR3 nucleotides read TGTGCCAGCCCGTGGACTTACGAGCAGTACTTC.

In this sample, this clone turned up a few times. V usage is TRBV7-9 and J usage is TRBJ1-1; weak D call: TRBD1 (5 bases). Germline V gives CDR1 SEHNR, CDR2 FQNEAQ (reference sequence). There are 13 residues in the CDR3. V was pared by 1 base and J by 4 bases, with 7 bases between. The CDR3 spells CASSLVQGTEAFF. CDR3 bases: TGTGCCAGCAGCTTAGTGCAGGGCACTGAAGCTTTCTTT.

The CDR3, as DNA: TGTGCCAGCAGCGAACGGACAGGGGGCAATGGCTACACCTTC. Translated, it gives CASSERTGGNGYTF. The J gene is TRBJ1-2, the V gene TRBV7-9; 11 nucleotides line up with TRBD1. Germline values: CDR1 SEHNR, CDR2 FQNEAQ (reference sequence). This CDR3 comprises 14 residues. J gave up 6 bases and V 5 bases, and 5 bases lay outside the gene matches. Full variable domain (outside the CDR3, taken from reference TRBV7-9 and TRBJ1-2): DTGVSQNPRHKITKRGQNVTFRCDPISEHNRLYWYRQTLGQGPEFLTYFQNEAQLEKSRLLSDRFSAERPKGSFSTLEIQRTEQGDSAMYLCASSERTGGNGYTFGSGTRLTVV.

This clone was detected only a few times. The V call is TRBV7-2, the J call TRBJ2-4, with 7 bases fitting TRBD1. The germline CDR1 and CDR2 sequences are SGHTA and FQGNSA. Trimming at V came to 5 bases and at J to 9 bases, leaving 7 bases not matched to a gene. The CDR3 is made up of 13 amino acids. CDR3 amino acids: CASSVPGQFIQYF. CDR3 sequence (DNA): TGTGCCAGCAGCGTACCGGGACAGTTCATTCAGTACTTC.

The CDR3 sequence: CASSSAGGPTDTQYF. The DNA for the CDR3 is TGCGCCAGCAGCTCCGCCGGGGGGCCCACAGATACGCAGTATTTT. The rearrangement links TRBV5-1 to TRBJ2-3, with D possibly being TRBD2 (7 bases). Trimming pared 3 bases from V and 2 bases from J, leaving 13 bases between. The CDR3 has 15 amino acids. CDR1 is SGHRS, CDR2 YFSETQ, per germline.